What follows describes a single T cell receptor beta chain. The antigen remains unidentified. Using its own MiXCR run on the multiplex PCR reads, TCRdb lists one record per CDR3 protein. The sample carries around 150,000 distinct CDR3 sequences, around 22% recorded once. The sample belongs to a study of breast tumors, draining lymph nodes, adjacent tissues. Samples came from axillary lymph nodes draining the breast cancer. General study findings and limits: Most tumor T cells seemingly derive from lymph node, then expand in tumor. Compared with lymph nodes, tumors were less diverse; compared with nontumor tissue, more. Luminal-like breast cancer showed significantly greater tumor-nontumor repertoire similarity than basal-like breast cancer did. Tumor T cell lymph node origin was a supported hypothesis, not proven.

Material: axillary lymph node tissue. This clonotype was sampled from a female donor with breast cancer. Some clones in this sample may be carry-over from other donors' samples.

The CDR3 is CASSSGIGGASGEKLFF. The CDR3 nucleotides read TGTGCCAGCAGTTCGGGGATAGGGGGCGCCTCGGGGGAAAAACTGTTTTTT. The gene calls are TRBV27 and TRBJ1-4, with TRBD1 matching over 7 bases. The V and J ends lost 4 bases and 8 bases, in that order; junction bases with no gene match: 16. In germline, CDR1 is MNHEY, CDR2 SMNVEV (reference sequence). This CDR3 has 17 residues.